This T cell receptor (beta chain) came from a study of T cell responses to AZD1222 COVID-19 vaccine. The study's findings and limits: Spike-specific TCR breadth and depth were elevated following two AZD1222 doses. Donors in the cohort were predominantly white British and more often female, and clonal diversity was possibly underestimated.

This clone has a single count. Its antigen is not known. Method: immunoSEQ multiplex PCR; TCRdb's copy keeps in-frame clones and lacks some. The table records some 130,000 clones, roughly 88% of them present only once. Germline assignment: CDR1 SGHRS and CDR2 YFSETQ. This CDR3 region has 15 residues. J gave up 12 bases and V 0 bases, and 7 bases lay outside the gene matches. J is TRBJ2-1 and V is TRBV5-1; 12 nucleotides match TRBD2. The TCR sequence derives from an adult who received the AZD1222 COVID-19 vaccine. The sequencing used peripheral blood, collected 28 days after the second AZD1222 dose. CDR3 nucleotides: TGCGCCAGCAGCTTGGGTGCTAGCGGGAGGGCCTTGCAGTTCTTC. This sequence encodes CASSLGASGRALQFF.